These 22 T cell receptor beta chains share one sample of origin, sequenced in a study of shared clonotypes between healthy human individuals. TCRdb keeps only in-frame clones here, not all; method: immunoSEQ multiplex PCR. The sample yields approximately 640,000 clones, about 92% seen once. Sequencing was performed on memory CD8+ T cells from PBMCs. Specified subset: CD45RO+ cells pooled with CCR7-negative TemRA cells. These receptors were obtained from a young man in good health. Some clones in this sample may be carry-over from other donors' samples.

The gene calls are TRBV6-4 and TRBJ1-4, with D tentatively TRBD1 (6 bases). V lost 4 bases and J 12 bases, leaving 30 bases between the germline ends. The CDR3 is 18 amino acids. Per germline, CDR1 MRHNA and CDR2 SNTAGT. Written as DNA, the CDR3 is TGTGCCAGCAGTGGCCGCGACAGGCGGTGGAGGGTGTCTAAGGAACTGTTTTTT. It yields the protein CASSGRDRRWRVSKELFF.

The chain carries TRBV29-1 and TRBJ2-2; 14 nucleotides align to TRBD2. V shed 6 bases, J shed 7 bases, and the junction held 4 bases outside the gene matches. Germline-derived CDR1 and CDR2 are SQVTM and ANQGSEA. The CDR3 loop spans 14 amino acids. CDR3 protein: CSVPTSGRGGELFF. CDR3 nucleotide sequence: TGCAGCGTCCCGACTAGCGGGAGGGGCGGGGAGCTGTTTTTT.

The V call is TRBV28, the J call TRBJ2-3; 8 nucleotides align to TRBD2. V lost 5 bases to trimming and J lost 4 bases; unmatched junction nucleotides: 17. Germline V CDR1 and CDR2: MDHEN, SYDVKM. CDR3 length: 18 residues. The CDR3: CASSPPQRTVAGSDTQYF. The DNA for the CDR3 is TGTGCCAGCAGTCCGCCGCAGAGGACAGTAGCGGGATCAGATACGCAGTATTTT.

The rearrangement uses TRBV9 and TRBJ2-7; tentatively, D is TRBD1 (6 bases). Deletions cut 3 bases from V and 0 bases from J, with 16 bases between. This CDR3 has 16 amino acids. Germline V gene lookup returns CDR1 SGDLS and CDR2 YYNGEE. CDR3 sequence reads: CASSENTGTSSYEQYF. In DNA, the CDR3 is TGTGCCAGCAGCGAGAACACAGGGACCAGCTCCTACGAGCAGTACTTC.

The chain links TRBV19 to TRBJ1-5, with D unresolved. Germline CDR1 LNHDA, CDR2 SQIVND (reference sequence). V dropped 2 bases and J dropped 3 bases, with 11 bases sitting between them. CDR3 length: 15 amino acids. The CDR3 loop reads CASSIMHSHNQPQHF. In nucleotides, the CDR3 is TGTGCCAGTAGTATAATGCACAGCCACAATCAGCCCCAGCATTTT.

CDR3 coding DNA: TGTGCCAGCAGTTACTCGGGAGGACAGAACACCGGGGAGCTGTTTTTT. Encoded protein: CASSYSGGQNTGELFF. The J gene is TRBJ2-2, the V gene TRBV6-5; the D gene is possibly TRBD2 (6 bases). The V end lost 0 bases, the J end lost 1 base, and 9 bases lay between the germline ends. Per germline, CDR1 MNHEY and CDR2 SVGAGI. The CDR3 extends over 16 amino acids.

V and J are TRBV6-1 and TRBJ2-7, with TRBD1 matching 8 bases. Germline V gene sequence: CDR1 MNHNS, CDR2 SASEGT. There are 17 residues in the CDR3. With V trimmed by 3 bases and J by 1 base, 11 bases remained unmatched. The CDR3 DNA sequence: TGTGCCAGCAGTGATAGGCTTTCCGGGACAGGTTCCTACGAGCAGTACTTC. It encodes CASSDRLSGTGSYEQYF.

This clone was detected a few times. The chain couples TRBV11-3 to TRBJ1-1, with D possibly being TRBD1 (5 bases). In germline, CDR1 is SGHNT, CDR2 YENEEA. Trimming pared 5 bases from V and 7 bases from J, leaving 11 bases between. The CDR3 spans 12 residues. The CDR3, as DNA: TGTGCCAGCAGCCACCGGGACGGTGAAGCTTTCTTT. The encoded protein is CASSHRDGEAFF. The full variable domain, its missing parts supplied by reference TRBV11-3 and TRBJ1-1, is EAGVVQSPRYKIIEKKQPVAFWCNPISGHNTLYWYLQNLGQGPELLIRYENEEAVDDSQLPKDRFSAERLKGVDSTLKIQPAELGDSAVYLCASSHRDGEAFFGQGTRLTVV.

V and J are TRBV27 and TRBJ2-1; TRBD1 might be the D (5 bases). The CDR3 is 11 amino acids. The germline V gene encodes CDR1 MNHEY and CDR2 SMNVEV (reference sequence). V was cut by 7 bases and J by 8 bases, with 9 bases left in between. CDR3 nucleotide sequence: TGTGCCAGCACACAGGCTGATGAGCAGTTCTTC. Its translation: CASTQADEQFF.

As to this clone: In the same sample, other DNA sequences code for this CDR3. The rearrangement links TRBV9 to TRBJ2-7, with 7 bases matching TRBD2. Germline assignment: CDR1 SGDLS and CDR2 YYNGEE. The CDR3 contains 14 residues. Trimming took 0 bases from V and 2 from J; bases not matched to a gene: 2. DNA for the CDR3: TGTGCCAGCAGCGTAGCGGCGGGAGCCTACGAGCAGTACTTC. Its translation: CASSVAAGAYEQYF.

This sequence joins TRBV7-9 and TRBJ2-7, with 11 bases that match TRBD1. There are 17 residues in the CDR3. From germline, CDR1 is SEHNR and CDR2 FQNEAQ (reference sequence). The V gene end was trimmed by 5 bases and the J gene end by 5 bases; junction bases not matched to a gene: 14. The CDR3 loop reads CASSTLEMDRGLDEQYF. In nucleotides, the CDR3 is TGTGCCAGCAGCACCTTAGAAATGGACAGGGGGCTCGACGAGCAGTACTTC.

The gene calls are TRBV6-1 and TRBJ2-5, with 12 positions matching TRBD2. After removal of 2 bases from V and 5 bases from J, the junction contained 9 bases not matched to a gene. The germline V gene has CDR1 MNHNS and CDR2 SASEGT. The CDR3 has 17 residues. CDR3 sequence: CASSETPWLAGGETQYF. The CDR3 coding sequence is TGTGCCAGCAGTGAAACCCCATGGCTAGCGGGAGGGGAGACCCAGTACTTC.

The chain uses TRBV4-2 and TRBJ1-4; TRBD1 matches at 7 bases. After removal of 1 base from V and 4 bases from J, the junction contained 12 bases not matched to a gene. The CDR3 consists of 18 residues. Germline assignment: CDR1 LGHNA and CDR2 YNFKEQ. CDR3 protein: CASSQGFRDSKFNEKLFF. CDR3 bases: TGTGCCAGCAGCCAAGGTTTCCGGGACAGCAAGTTTAATGAAAAACTGTTTTTT.

In this sample, this clone turned up once. This chain connects TRBV11-2 to TRBJ2-1; either TRBD1 or TRBD2 may fit D (5 bases each). This CDR3 contains 15 residues. Germline-derived CDR1 and CDR2 are SGHAT and FQNNGV. The germline V and J ends were trimmed by 0 bases and 4 bases, with 10 bases remaining between them. The CDR3 region is CASSLEGVGYNEQFF. In DNA, the CDR3 is TGTGCCAGCAGCTTAGAGGGGGTTGGATACAATGAGCAGTTCTTC.

The genes are TRBV9 and TRBJ2-7; D is possibly TRBD1 (6 bases). Trimming left V 0 bases short and J 4 bases short, with 14 bases between. CDR1 SGDLS and CDR2 YYNGEE come from the germline V gene. This CDR3 has 15 residues. Written as DNA, the CDR3 is TGTGCCAGCAGCGTAGGTCAGGGGTGGTTGTACGAGCAGTACTTC. Its protein is CASSVGQGWLYEQYF.

This clone appeared a single time. This chain links TRBV7-9 with TRBJ1-4; tentatively, D is TRBD1 (6 bases). From germline, CDR1 is SEHNR and CDR2 FQNEAQ (reference sequence). CDR3 size: 15 residues. Trimming shortened V by 1 base and J by 5 bases, and 11 bases separated the two germline ends. The CDR3: CASSLGGGLNEKLFF. The CDR3 DNA reads TGTGCCAGCAGCTTAGGAGGGGGGTTGAATGAAAAACTGTTTTTT.

The chain uses TRBV27 and TRBJ2-7; TRBD1 agrees at 7 bases. The CDR3 is 13 amino acids. Trimming took 3 bases from V and 3 from J; bases not matched to a gene: 2. CDR1 is MNHEY and CDR2 is SMNVEV in the germline V gene (reference sequence). The CDR3 loop reads CASSLTGLYEQYF. The CDR3, as DNA: TGTGCCAGCAGTTTGACAGGGCTCTACGAGCAGTACTTC.

The gene calls are TRBV27 and TRBJ1-3, with no clear D. V was cut by 6 bases and J by 4 bases, with 13 bases left in between. The CDR3 runs 14 residues. CDR1 and CDR2 (germline): MNHEY, SMNVEV (reference sequence). CDR3 amino acids: CASSLVPIGNTIYF. The DNA for the CDR3 is TGTGCCAGCAGCCTAGTCCCAATCGGAAACACCATATATTTT.

This chain connects TRBV25-1 to TRBJ1-2; D possibly corresponds to TRBD1 (6 bases). Deletions cut 3 bases from V and 2 bases from J, with 10 bases between. The CDR3 consists of 14 residues. Germline CDR1 MGHDK, CDR2 SYGVNS. CDR3 protein: CASSDRGGNYGYTF. CDR3 nucleotides: TGTGCCAGCAGTGACAGGGGTGGCAACTATGGCTACACCTTC.

The V and J genes are TRBV10-3 and TRBJ2-7; 11 nucleotides line up with TRBD2. Trimming at V came to 8 bases and at J to 6 bases, leaving 9 bases not matched to a gene. This CDR3 contains 14 residues. Germline values: CDR1 ENHRY, CDR2 SYGVKD. CDR3 bases: TGTGCCATCGCTAGCGGGAGGTTGTCCCTCGAGCAGTACTTC. This codes for CAIASGRLSLEQYF.

The rearrangement links TRBV7-8 to TRBJ1-1; 7 bases fit TRBD1. Losses at the gene ends were 4 bases for V and 1 base for J; bases not matched to a gene: 3. The length of the CDR3 is 14 residues. Germline CDR1 is SGHVS and CDR2 is FQNEAQ. The CDR3, as DNA: TGTGCCAGCAGCTCTTACAGGGGGAACACTGAAGCTTTCTTT. Protein product: CASSSYRGNTEAFF.

V and J are TRBV27 and TRBJ1-6; weak D call: TRBD1 (5 bases). Trimming removed 8 bases from V and 7 bases from J, with 18 bases in between. Germline CDR1 reads MNHEY; CDR2 reads SMNVEV (reference sequence). This CDR3 region has 15 residues. CDR3 sequence (DNA): TGTGCCAGCGCCACGTTAGAGGGGATGAATTCACCCCTCCACTTT. Translating it yields CASATLEGMNSPLHF.